The 32 T cell receptor beta chains below all came from one sample that was sequenced in a study of T cells after yellow fever vaccination. From the 5' RACE reads, TCRdb called clonotypes with MiXCR, one entry per CDR3 protein. There are about 260,000 distinct CDR3 sequences in the sample; about 5.2% occur only once, and roughly 3% lies in the top ten. The sample was CD4+ T cells sorted from PBMCs, taken on the day of the yellow fever booster vaccination. The receptors here all came from a young man who received the YFV17D yellow fever vaccine.

This clonotype was counted a few times. The rearrangement uses TRBV12-3 or TRBV12-4 and TRBJ1-2; D not certain. Trimming removed 5 bases from V and 8 bases from J, with 15 bases in between. The CDR3 has 13 amino acids. In DNA form, the CDR3 reads TGTGCCAGCAGTCCATACCCAAATAGGGGCTACACCTTC. Translation gives CASSPYPNRGYTF.

This clonotype was recorded at least ten times. The chain is built from TRBV5-1 and TRBJ2-3, with 9 bases fitting TRBD1. The CDR3 spans 15 residues. With 4 bases clipped from V and 3 bases from J, the junction kept 6 bases outside the gene matches. Germline CDR1 is SGHRS and CDR2 is YFSETQ. This CDR3 is CASSGDRVRTDTQYF. DNA for the CDR3: TGCGCCAGCAGCGGGGACAGGGTTAGAACAGATACGCAGTATTTT.

The chain links TRBV5-1 to TRBJ1-4; tentative D call: TRBD1 (6 bases). V lost 0 bases, J lost 5 bases, and 14 bases lay in between. This CDR3 spans 16 amino acids. CDR1 is SGHRS and CDR2 is YFSETQ in the germline V gene. Written as DNA, the CDR3 is TGCGCCAGCAGCTTGGCCCCGACAGGAGGAAATGAAAAACTGTTTTTT. This codes for CASSLAPTGGNEKLFF.

This clonotype was recorded many times. The V call is TRBV12-3 or TRBV12-4, the J call TRBJ1-1; D not resolved. This CDR3 is built from 12 residues. Trimming took 3 bases from V and 8 from J, leaving 10 bases between them. The CDR3 bases are TGTGCCAGCAGTTTCGAAGTCTACGAAGCTTTCTTT. It translates to CASSFEVYEAFF.

This rearrangement joins TRBV18 to TRBJ2-1; D not certain. CDR1 and CDR2 from the germline V gene are KGHSH and LQKENI. The CDR3 spans 11 residues. V lost 4 bases and J lost 10, with 8 bases in between. The CDR3 protein is CASSLRSEQFF. CDR3 nucleotide sequence: TGTGCCAGCTCACTTAGATCCGAGCAGTTCTTC.

V usage is TRBV9 and J usage is TRBJ1-2; 9 bases are a match to TRBD1. Germline V gene data show CDR1 as SGDLS and CDR2 as YYNGEE. CDR3 length: 15 residues. Trimming cost V 4 bases and J 1 base; bases outside gene matches: 5. CDR3 residues: CASSRLGQGNYGYTF. The CDR3 DNA is TGTGCCAGCAGCCGACTGGGACAGGGTAACTATGGCTACACCTTC.

In this sample, this clonotype turned up a few times. V usage is TRBV14 and J usage is TRBJ2-3, with 9 bases matching TRBD2. The CDR3 contains 21 residues. Germline trimming cut 0 bases from V and 1 base from J; bases unmatched to any gene: 17. CDR1 and CDR2 (germline): SGHDN, FVKESK. In DNA, the CDR3 is TGTGCCAGCAGCCAAGATACCCCAGCGGGGGGTCTTTACTTCGGCACAGATACGCAGTATTTT. Translation gives CASSQDTPAGGLYFGTDTQYF. The whole variable domain, filled in from reference TRBV14 and TRBJ2-3, reads EAGVTQFPSHSVIEKGQTVTLRCDPISGHDNLYWYRRVMGKEIKFLLHFVKESKQDESGMPNNRFLAERTGGTYSTLKVQPAELEDSGVYFCASSQDTPAGGLYFGTDTQYFGPGTRLTVL.

This clonotype has a count of ten or more. This chain connects TRBV19 to TRBJ1-5; TRBD1 aligns across 8 bases. Germline V CDR1 and CDR2: LNHDA, SQIVND (reference sequence). V lost 3 bases, J lost 5 bases, and 9 bases stayed unmatched. This CDR3 has 16 residues. The CDR3 is CASSIKGTGLYQPQHF. Here the CDR3 DNA reads TGTGCCAGTAGTATTAAAGGGACAGGTTTGTATCAGCCCCAGCATTTT.

This clonotype was counted at least ten times. The gene calls are TRBV12-3 or TRBV12-4 and TRBJ1-1; D not resolved. Trimming left V 3 bases short and J 5 bases short, with 4 bases between. The CDR3 has 11 amino acids. The CDR3 loop reads CASSFLTEAFF. CDR3 sequence (DNA): TGTGCCAGCAGTTTTTTGACTGAAGCTTTCTTT.

This clonotype was counted at least ten times. V usage is TRBV12-3 or TRBV12-4 and J usage is TRBJ1-2; 7 positions match TRBD1. The CDR3 length is 14 residues. The V segment lost 2 bases and the J segment 4 bases; nucleotides outside the gene matches: 4. The CDR3 DNA follows: TGTGCCAGCAGTTTATGGGACAGCTCCTATGGCTACACCTTC. Translating gives CASSLWDSSYGYTF.

The gene calls are TRBV5-6 and TRBJ1-4, with TRBD1 matching 8 bases. The CDR3 covers 13 residues. The germline V gene encodes CDR1 SGHDT and CDR2 YYEEEE. Trimming at V came to 5 bases and at J to 7 bases, leaving 4 bases not matched to a gene. In nucleotides, the CDR3 is TGTGCCAGCAGGGGCGGGACAGGTGAAAAACTGTTTTTT. This encodes CASRGGTGEKLFF.

This clonotype has more than one count but fewer than ten. The chain employs TRBV7-2 and TRBJ1-2; 10 nucleotides line up with TRBD1. V was clipped by 1 base and J by 8 bases; unmatched bases: 19. This CDR3 spans 19 amino acids. From germline, CDR1 is SGHTA and CDR2 FQGNSA. For the CDR3, the DNA is TGTGCCAGCAGCTTAGTTGGTCAACACGACGCCGGGACAGGGGAGGGCTACACCTTC. Residues: CASSLVGQHDAGTGEGYTF.

The chain carries TRBV11-2 and TRBJ1-6; D remains unclear. This CDR3 has 14 residues. Germline V lookup: CDR1 SGHAT, CDR2 FQNNGV. The V end lost 3 bases, the J end lost 9 bases, and 12 bases lay between the germline ends. CDR3 sequence: CASSFGMLGSPLHF. In DNA, the CDR3 is TGTGCCAGCAGCTTCGGGATGCTTGGTTCACCCCTCCACTTT.

This chain connects TRBV24-1 to TRBJ2-3; perhaps TRBD2 as D (7 bases). V lost 5 bases and J lost 1, with 15 bases in between. Per the germline V gene, CDR1 is KGHDR and CDR2 is SFDVKD. The CDR3 is 16 amino acids. In DNA, the CDR3 is TGTGCCACCAGTGGCTGGGGGGGCATTGGCACAGATACGCAGTATTTT. It specifies CATSGWGGIGTDTQYF.

CDR3 in DNA: TGTGCCAGCAGCTGGGAAAGGGATACGCAGTATTTT. Its translation: CASSWERDTQYF. V and J are TRBV7-2 and TRBJ2-3; D remains ambiguous. V dropped 4 bases and J dropped 6 bases, with 8 bases sitting between them. The CDR3 runs to 12 residues. Germline V gene data show CDR1 as SGHTA and CDR2 as FQGNSA.

The chain couples TRBV7-9 to TRBJ2-1; TRBD2 is a possible D gene (6 bases). The CDR3 runs 16 residues. V was pared by 1 base and J by 4 bases, with 14 bases between. Germline-derived CDR1 and CDR2 are SEHNR and FQNEAQ (reference sequence). The CDR3 bases are TGTGCCAGCAGCTTAGGTTTCATGCGGGATTACAATGAGCAGTTCTTC. It is translated as CASSLGFMRDYNEQFF.

This clonotype was counted many times. V is TRBV7-2 and J is TRBJ1-2; D is unclear. This CDR3 spans 12 amino acids. Trimming pared 4 bases from V and 3 bases from J, leaving 6 bases between. CDR1 is SGHTA and CDR2 is FQGNSA in the germline V gene. This chain's CDR3 is CASSYADYGYTF. The CDR3 DNA reads TGTGCCAGCAGCTACGCGGACTATGGCTACACCTTC.

The rearrangement uses TRBV20-1 and TRBJ2-5; 9 bases agree with TRBD2. The CDR3 spans 14 residues. J lost 5 bases, V lost 6 bases, and 10 bases had no gene match. Per germline, CDR1 DFQATT and CDR2 SNEGSKA (reference sequence). The DNA for the CDR3 is TGCAGTGCGACGTATAGCGGGGGAGCGGAGACCCAGTACTTC. It is translated as CSATYSGGAETQYF.

This clonotype was found many times. The chain carries TRBV10-3 and TRBJ2-1, with 9 bases aligning to TRBD2. The germline gives CDR1 ENHRY, CDR2 SYGVKD. CDR3 length equals 14 residues. The V segment lost 4 bases and the J segment 7 bases; nucleotides outside the gene matches: 5. In DNA, the CDR3 is TGTGCCATCAGTGTCGCGGGGGGGCCTAATGAGCAGTTCTTC. It encodes CAISVAGGPNEQFF.

The genes are TRBV12-3 or TRBV12-4 and TRBJ2-5, with D possibly called TRBD1 or TRBD2 (7 bases each). Trimming took off 6 bases at V and 2 bases at J, with 13 bases between the two ends. This CDR3 contains 14 residues. In DNA, the CDR3 is TGTGCCAGCAGGGGGGGGACAGTACAAGAGACCCAGTACTTC. Translation: CASRGGTVQETQYF.

This clonotype came up a few times. The chain joins TRBV7-9 to TRBJ2-7; D might be TRBD1 or TRBD2, each matching 6 bases. V gave up 2 bases and J gave up 6 bases, with 14 bases separating them. Germline V gene data show CDR1 as SEHNR and CDR2 as FQNEAQ (reference sequence). This CDR3 has 14 residues. CDR3 coding DNA: TGTGCCAGCAGCTTAATCGGAGGGGGTACCGAGCAGTACGTC. Its translation is CASSLIGGGTEQYV.

This clonotype was seen a handful of times. The chain carries TRBV6-5 and TRBJ1-2, with TRBD1 as a possible D gene (5 bases). The germline V gene encodes CDR1 MNHEY and CDR2 SVGAGI. The V and J ends lost 6 bases and 7 bases respectively, with 15 bases between them. The CDR3 sequence is 13 residues long. The CDR3 region has the DNA TGTGCCAGCAGGAGAGGGGAACTAGGTGGCTACACCTTC. Amino acid sequence: CASRRGELGGYTF.

The chain links TRBV7-9 to TRBJ1-5; 9 positions agree with TRBD1. V was pared by 2 bases and J by 2 bases, with 7 bases of the junction left unmatched. This CDR3 spans 17 amino acids. The V gene's germline CDR1 is SEHNR and CDR2 FQNEAQ (reference sequence). The CDR3 loop reads CASSLWGRQGGNQPQHF. As DNA, the CDR3 is TGTGCCAGCAGCTTATGGGGGCGACAGGGGGGCAATCAGCCCCAGCATTTT.

This clonotype was observed a few times. The CDR3 loop is CAIGADTEAFF. In DNA, the CDR3 is TGTGCCATAGGGGCGGACACTGAAGCTTTCTTT. The rearrangement links TRBV10-3 to TRBJ1-1, with D possibly being TRBD1 (5 bases). Trimming pared 9 bases from V and 3 bases from J, leaving 8 bases between. This CDR3 has 11 amino acids. The germline V gene encodes CDR1 ENHRY and CDR2 SYGVKD.

This clonotype was found many times. The chain links TRBV19 to TRBJ1-3; 7 nucleotides align to TRBD1. Trimming removed 3 bases from V and 4 bases from J; junction bases left unmatched: 3. This CDR3 has 14 residues. Germline CDR1 reads LNHDA; CDR2 reads SQIVND (reference sequence). The CDR3, as DNA: TGTGCCAGTAGTATCCAGGGGGACGGAAACACCATATATTTT. Residues: CASSIQGDGNTIYF.

J is TRBJ2-7 and V is TRBV7-9; no definite D call. The ends were cut back, 1 base at V and 4 bases at J, with 8 bases in the middle. Germline V CDR1 and CDR2: SEHNR, FQNEAQ (reference sequence). The CDR3 consists of 13 residues. Here the CDR3 reads CASSLGTLYEQYV. In nucleotides, the CDR3 is TGTGCCAGCAGCTTAGGTACGCTGTACGAGCAGTACGTC.

This clonotype was seen a few times. The chain is built from TRBV20-1 and TRBJ2-5, with TRBD1 matching over 10 bases. Germline values: CDR1 DFQATT, CDR2 SNEGSKA (reference sequence). Germline trimming cut 7 bases from V and 2 bases from J; bases unmatched to any gene: 16. The CDR3 covers 17 residues. The DNA for the CDR3 is TGCAGTGACCATACTCCGATCGACAGGGGGCAGCAAGAGACCCAGTACTTC. Protein: CSDHTPIDRGQQETQYF.

This clonotype was seen many times. In DNA, the CDR3 is TGTGCCAGCAGCTACAGGGACAACAATGAGCAGTTCTTC. Encoded protein: CASSYRDNNEQFF. The V and J genes are TRBV6-2 or TRBV6-3 and TRBJ2-1; tentative D call: TRBD1 (6 bases). CDR1 is MNHEY and CDR2 is SVGEGT in the germline V gene. V lost 6 bases to trimming and J lost 5 bases, with 11 bases between them. The CDR3 consists of 13 residues.

This clonotype was observed a handful of times. V and J are TRBV5-1 and TRBJ2-7, with 11 bases fitting TRBD2. There are 18 residues in the CDR3. J lost 3 bases, V lost 4 bases, and 15 bases had no gene match. Per the germline V gene, CDR1 is SGHRS and CDR2 is YFSETQ. The CDR3 sequence: CASSPKVELAGVGYEQYF. The CDR3 nucleotides are TGCGCCAGCAGCCCAAAGGTGGAACTAGCGGGGGTCGGCTACGAGCAGTACTTC.

This clonotype was picked up many times. The rearrangement uses TRBV29-1 and TRBJ1-4; no clear D gene. The CDR3 length is 13 residues. The ends were cut back, 4 bases at V and 2 bases at J, with 8 bases in the middle. Germline CDR1 is SQVTM and CDR2 is ANQGSEA. CDR3 protein: CSVAEGTNEKLFF. CDR3 sequence (DNA): TGCAGCGTTGCGGAGGGCACTAATGAAAAACTGTTTTTT.

There are many counts of this clonotype. This sequence joins TRBV10-3 and TRBJ2-1, with TRBD2 identical over 8 bases. The germline CDR1 and CDR2 sequences are ENHRY and SYGVKD. There are 14 residues in the CDR3. Trimming at V came to 6 bases and at J to 2 bases, leaving 3 bases not matched to a gene. CDR3 sequence (DNA): TGTGCCATCAGAGTTAGCGGGGCCTACAATGAGCAGTTCTTC. This sequence encodes CAIRVSGAYNEQFF.

The rearrangement uses TRBV7-3 and TRBJ2-2, with 9 bases fitting TRBD2. This CDR3 has 15 amino acids. Germline lookup yields CDR1 SGHTA and CDR2 FQGTGA. The V gene end was trimmed by 5 bases and the J gene end by 5 bases; junction bases not matched to a gene: 6. The CDR3 protein is CASSALAGSTGELFF. For the CDR3, the DNA is TGTGCCAGCAGCGCACTAGCGGGCTCAACCGGGGAGCTGTTTTTT.